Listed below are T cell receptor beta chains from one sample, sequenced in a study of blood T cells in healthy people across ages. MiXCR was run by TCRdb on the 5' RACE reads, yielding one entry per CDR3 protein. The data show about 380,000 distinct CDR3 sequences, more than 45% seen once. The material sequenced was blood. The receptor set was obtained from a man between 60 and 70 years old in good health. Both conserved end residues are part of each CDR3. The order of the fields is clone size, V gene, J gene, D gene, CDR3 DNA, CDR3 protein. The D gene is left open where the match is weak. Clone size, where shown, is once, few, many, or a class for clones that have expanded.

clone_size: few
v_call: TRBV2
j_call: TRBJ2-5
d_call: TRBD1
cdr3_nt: TGTGCCAGCGAGGGCGGGACAGGGATTCAAGAGACCCAGTACTTC
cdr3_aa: CASEGGTGIQETQYF

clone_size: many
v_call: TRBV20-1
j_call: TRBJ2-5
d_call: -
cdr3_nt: TGCAGTGCTATGACCGGGGGTAGGGAGACCCAGTACTTC
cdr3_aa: CSAMTGGRETQYF

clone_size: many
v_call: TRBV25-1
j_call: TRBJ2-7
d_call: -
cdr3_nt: TGTGCCAGCAGTGATCACGGCGCGGGTAACGAGCAGTACTTC
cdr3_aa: CASSDHGAGNEQYF

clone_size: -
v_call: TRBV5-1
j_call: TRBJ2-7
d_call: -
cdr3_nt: TGCGCCAGCAGCCGCCTCCAGGGTGGCAGCTCCTACGAGCAGTACTTC
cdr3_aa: CASSRLQGGSSYEQYF

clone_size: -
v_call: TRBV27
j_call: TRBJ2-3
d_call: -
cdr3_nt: TGTGCCAGCAGTTCTCCAGGGGGGCCTGGGGATACGCAGTATTTT
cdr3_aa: CASSSPGGPGDTQYF

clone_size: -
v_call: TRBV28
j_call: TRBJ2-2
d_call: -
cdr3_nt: TGTGCCAGCAGTTTATGGGCTAGTACCGGGGAGCTGTTTTTT
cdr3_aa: CASSLWASTGELFF

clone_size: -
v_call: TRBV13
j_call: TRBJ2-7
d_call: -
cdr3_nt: TGTGCCAGCAGCCCCAGGGGCTCCAGCTCCTACGAGCGGTACTTC
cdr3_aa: CASSPRGSSSYERYF

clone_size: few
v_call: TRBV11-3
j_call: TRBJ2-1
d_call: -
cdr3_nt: TGTGCCAGCAGCAACGAGGGGGGGGGTGAGCAGTTCTTC
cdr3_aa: CASSNEGGGEQFF

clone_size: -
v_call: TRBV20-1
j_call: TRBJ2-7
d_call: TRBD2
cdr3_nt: TGCAGTGCTAGAGCGACGACTAGTAGCGGGGGCGAGCAGTACTTC
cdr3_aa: CSARATTSSGGEQYF

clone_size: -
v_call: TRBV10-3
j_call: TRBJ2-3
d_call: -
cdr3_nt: TGTGCCATCAGTGGAGGGCAGAGCACAGATACGCAGTATTTT
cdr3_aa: CAISGGQSTDTQYF

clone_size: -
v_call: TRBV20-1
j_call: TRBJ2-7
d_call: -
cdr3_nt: TGCAGTGCTCGGCCGGGACCCACGGCAACCCAGTACTTC
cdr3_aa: CSARPGPTATQYF

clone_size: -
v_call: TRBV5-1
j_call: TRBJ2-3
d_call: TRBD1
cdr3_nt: TGCGCCAGCGGGATGGGACAGGCTGGAGATACGCAGTATTTT
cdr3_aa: CASGMGQAGDTQYF

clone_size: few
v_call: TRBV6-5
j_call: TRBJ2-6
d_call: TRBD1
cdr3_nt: TGTGCCAGCCGTCAGGGGGCCGGGGCCAACGTCCTGACTTTC
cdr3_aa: CASRQGAGANVLTF

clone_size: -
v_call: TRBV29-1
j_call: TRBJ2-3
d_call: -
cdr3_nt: TGCAGCGTTGAGGCCCAAAGAGGAATGCGGGGAGCTAGAACAGATACGCAGTATTTT
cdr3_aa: CSVEAQRGMRGARTDTQYF

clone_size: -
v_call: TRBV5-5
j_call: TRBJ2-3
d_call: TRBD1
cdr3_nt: TGTGCCAGCAGCTTGGCGAACCGGGACAGAGTAACTACAGATACGCAGTATTTT
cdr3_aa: CASSLANRDRVTTDTQYF

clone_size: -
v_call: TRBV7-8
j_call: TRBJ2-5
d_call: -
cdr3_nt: TGTGCCAGCAGCACCGGGACGAAGGAGACCCAGTACTTC
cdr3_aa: CASSTGTKETQYF

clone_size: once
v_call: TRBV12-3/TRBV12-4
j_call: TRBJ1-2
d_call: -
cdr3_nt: TGTGCCAGCAGCCCCGCCGGAAGGCTACATGGCTACACCTTC
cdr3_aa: CASSPAGRLHGYTF

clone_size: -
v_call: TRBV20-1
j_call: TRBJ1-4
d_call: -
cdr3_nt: TGCAGTGCTAGAGTCATGGGGGCGACTAATGAAAAACTGTTTTTT
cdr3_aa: CSARVMGATNEKLFF

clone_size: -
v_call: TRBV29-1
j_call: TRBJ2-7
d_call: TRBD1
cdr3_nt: TGCAGCGTTGTGTGGGACAGCTCCTACAATGAGCAGTACTTC
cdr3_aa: CSVVWDSSYNEQYF

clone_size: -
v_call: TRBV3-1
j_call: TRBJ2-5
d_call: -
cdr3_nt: TGTGCCAGCAGCTCCTTTCAGGGGCGGGGGGAGACCCAGTACTTC
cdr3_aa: CASSSFQGRGETQYF

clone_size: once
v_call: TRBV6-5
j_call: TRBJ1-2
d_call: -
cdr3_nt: TGTGCCAGCAGCCAACGACAGAGCTATGGCTACACCTTC
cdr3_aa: CASSQRQSYGYTF

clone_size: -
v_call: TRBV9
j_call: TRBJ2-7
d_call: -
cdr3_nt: TGTGCCAGTCCACCCGGGAACTACGAGCAGTACTTC
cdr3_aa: CASPPGNYEQYF

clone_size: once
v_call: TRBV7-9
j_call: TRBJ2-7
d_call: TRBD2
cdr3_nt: TGTGCTAGCAACCGAGGGACTAGTGCCTACGAGCAGTACTTC
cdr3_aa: CASNRGTSAYEQYF

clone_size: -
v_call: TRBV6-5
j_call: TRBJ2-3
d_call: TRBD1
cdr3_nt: TGTGCCAGCAGTCCCGGGACAGGGTTCACAGATACGCAGTATTTT
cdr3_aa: CASSPGTGFTDTQYF

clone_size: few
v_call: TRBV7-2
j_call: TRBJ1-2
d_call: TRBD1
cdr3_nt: TGTGCCAGCAGCTTAGGTGGGACAGGCCCGATATACACCTTC
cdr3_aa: CASSLGGTGPIYTF

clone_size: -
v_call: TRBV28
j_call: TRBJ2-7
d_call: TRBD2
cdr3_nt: TGTGCCAGCAACCCGACTAGCGGAGTCCCCTACGAGCAGTACTTC
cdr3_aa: CASNPTSGVPYEQYF

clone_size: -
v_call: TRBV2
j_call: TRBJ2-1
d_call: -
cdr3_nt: TGTGCCAGCAGTTACGACTCCCTGGCTAATGAGCAGTTCTTC
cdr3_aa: CASSYDSLANEQFF

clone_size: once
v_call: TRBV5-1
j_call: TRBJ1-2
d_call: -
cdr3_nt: TGCGCCAGCAGCTTGACTAGTGGCAATGGCTACACCTTC
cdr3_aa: CASSLTSGNGYTF

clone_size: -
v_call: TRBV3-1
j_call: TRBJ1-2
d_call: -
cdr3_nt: TGTGCCAGCAGCCAAGTGACCGAAACTAGCTCCGCCTTTTATGGCTACACCTTC
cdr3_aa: CASSQVTETSSAFYGYTF

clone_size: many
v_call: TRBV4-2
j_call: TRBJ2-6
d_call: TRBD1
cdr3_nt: TGTGCCAGCAGCCAAGATCCCGGACAGGGGGCGAACTCTGGGGCCAACGTCCTGACTTTC
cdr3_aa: CASSQDPGQGANSGANVLTF

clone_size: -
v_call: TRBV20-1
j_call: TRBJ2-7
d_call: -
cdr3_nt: TGCAGTGCTGCGGGACTTCTGGGGAATGAGCAGTACTTC
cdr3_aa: CSAAGLLGNEQYF

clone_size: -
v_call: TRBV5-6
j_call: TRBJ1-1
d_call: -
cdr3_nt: TGTGCCAGCAGCTTGAGACCGAACACTGAAGCTTTCTTT
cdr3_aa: CASSLRPNTEAFF

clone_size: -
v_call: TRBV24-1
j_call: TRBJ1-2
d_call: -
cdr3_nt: TGTGCCACCAGTGACTCCGGGAGGGCTGGCTACACCTTC
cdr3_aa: CATSDSGRAGYTF

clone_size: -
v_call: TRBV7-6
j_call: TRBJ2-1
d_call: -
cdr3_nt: TGTGCCAGCAGCTTGGACGGGGGAGCCTACAATGAGCAGTTCTTC
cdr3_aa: CASSLDGGAYNEQFF

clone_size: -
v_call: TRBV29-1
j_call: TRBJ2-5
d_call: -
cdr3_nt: TGCAGCGTTGAAGATCCACCAGAAGTAAGTGAGCAGTACTTC
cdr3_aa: CSVEDPPEVSEQYF

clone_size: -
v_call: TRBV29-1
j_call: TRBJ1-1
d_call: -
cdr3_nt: TGCAGCGCGCAACCACAGGGCACTAAAGCTTTCTTT
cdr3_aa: CSAQPQGTKAFF

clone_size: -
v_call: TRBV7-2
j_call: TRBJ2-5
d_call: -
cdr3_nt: TGTGCCAGCAGCTTTCCTCAGGGGCAAGTGAAGACCCAGTACTTC
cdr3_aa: CASSFPQGQVKTQYF

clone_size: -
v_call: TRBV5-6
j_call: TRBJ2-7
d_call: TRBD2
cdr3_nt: TGTGCCAGCAGCAGGGCAGGCCTCTCGACGGGAGGACCCTACGAGCAGTACTTC
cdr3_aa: CASSRAGLSTGGPYEQYF

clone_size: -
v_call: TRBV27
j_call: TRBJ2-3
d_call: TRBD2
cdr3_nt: TGTGCCAGCAGTTTAGTCTCTAGCGGGCCCACAGATACGCAGTATTTT
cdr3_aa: CASSLVSSGPTDTQYF

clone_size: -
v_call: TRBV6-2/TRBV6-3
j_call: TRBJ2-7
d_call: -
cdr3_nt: TGTGCCAGCTTAGGTGTCTCCTACGAGCAGTACTTC
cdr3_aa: CASLGVSYEQYF

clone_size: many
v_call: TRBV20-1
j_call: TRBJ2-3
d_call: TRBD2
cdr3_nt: TGCAGTGCTCTAGCGGACTCAGATACGCAGTATTTT
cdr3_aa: CSALADSDTQYF